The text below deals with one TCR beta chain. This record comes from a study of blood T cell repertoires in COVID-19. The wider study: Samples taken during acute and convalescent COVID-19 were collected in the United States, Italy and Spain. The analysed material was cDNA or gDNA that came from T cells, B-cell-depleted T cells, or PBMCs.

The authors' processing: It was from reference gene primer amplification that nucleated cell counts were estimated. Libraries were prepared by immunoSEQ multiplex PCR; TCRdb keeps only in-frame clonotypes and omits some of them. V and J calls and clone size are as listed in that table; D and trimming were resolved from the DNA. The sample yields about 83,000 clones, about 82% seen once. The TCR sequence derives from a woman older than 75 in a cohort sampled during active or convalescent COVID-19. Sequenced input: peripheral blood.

CDR3 bases: TGTGCAAGTCGATCCAGGGTAGATTCACCCCTCCACTTT. Amino acids: CASRSRVDSPLHF. The chain recombines TRBV12-2 with TRBJ1-6; TRBD1, the table's D call, was not compared with the DNA. TRBV12-2 is a known pseudogene. CDR3 length equals 13 residues.